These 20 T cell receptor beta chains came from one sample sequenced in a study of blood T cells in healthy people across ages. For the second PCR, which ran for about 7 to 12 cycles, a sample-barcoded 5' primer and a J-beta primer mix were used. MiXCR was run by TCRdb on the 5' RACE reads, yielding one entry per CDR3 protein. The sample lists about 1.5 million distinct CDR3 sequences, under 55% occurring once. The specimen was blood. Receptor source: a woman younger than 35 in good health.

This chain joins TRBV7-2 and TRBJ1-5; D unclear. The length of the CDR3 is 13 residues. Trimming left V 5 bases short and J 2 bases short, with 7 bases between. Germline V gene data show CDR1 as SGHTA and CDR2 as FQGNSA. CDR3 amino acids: CASSVWGNQPQHF. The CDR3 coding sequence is TGTGCCAGCAGCGTTTGGGGCAATCAGCCCCAGCATTTT. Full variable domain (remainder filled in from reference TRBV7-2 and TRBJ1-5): GAGVSQSPSNKVTEKGKDVELRCDPISGHTALYWYRQSLGQGLEFLIYFQGNSAPDKSGLPSDRFSAERTGGSVSTLTIQRTQQEDSAVYLCASSVWGNQPQHFGDGTRLSIL.

The CDR3 DNA follows: TGTGCCAGCAGCCTCTGGGCGTGGGAGACCCAGTACTTC. Translating it yields CASSLWAWETQYF. The V call is TRBV7-2, the J call TRBJ2-5; D remains unclear. V lost 5 bases and J 5 bases, leaving 12 bases between the germline ends. This CDR3 region has 13 residues. CDR1 is SGHTA and CDR2 is FQGNSA in the germline V gene.

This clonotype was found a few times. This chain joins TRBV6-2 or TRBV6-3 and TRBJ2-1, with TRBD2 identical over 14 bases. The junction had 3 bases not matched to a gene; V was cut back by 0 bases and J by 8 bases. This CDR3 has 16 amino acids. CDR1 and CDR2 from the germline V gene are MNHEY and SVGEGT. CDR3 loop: CASSYSGTSGSYEQFF. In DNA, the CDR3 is TGTGCCAGCAGTTACTCAGGGACTAGCGGGAGCTATGAGCAGTTCTTC.

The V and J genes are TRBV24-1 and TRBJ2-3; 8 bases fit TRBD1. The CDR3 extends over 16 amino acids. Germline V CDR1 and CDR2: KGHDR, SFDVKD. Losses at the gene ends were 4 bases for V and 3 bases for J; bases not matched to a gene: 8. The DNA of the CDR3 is TGTGCCACCAGTGACCCAGGGGGCAAGGGGACAGATACGCAGTATTTT. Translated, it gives CATSDPGGKGTDTQYF.

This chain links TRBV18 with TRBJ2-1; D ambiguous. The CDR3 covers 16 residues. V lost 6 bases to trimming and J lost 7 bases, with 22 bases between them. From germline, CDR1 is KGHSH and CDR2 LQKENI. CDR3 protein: CASSPISSSLGNEQFF. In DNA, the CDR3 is TGTGCCAGCTCTCCGATTTCATCTTCTCTTGGGAATGAGCAGTTCTTC.

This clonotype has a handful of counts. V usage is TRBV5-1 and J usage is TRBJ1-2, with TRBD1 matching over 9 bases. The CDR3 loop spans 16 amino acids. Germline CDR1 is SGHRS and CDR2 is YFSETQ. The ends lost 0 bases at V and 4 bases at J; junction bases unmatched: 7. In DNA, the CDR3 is TGCGCCAGCAGCTTGGCGACAGGGGGAATCATCTATGGCTACACCTTC. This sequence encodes CASSLATGGIIYGYTF.

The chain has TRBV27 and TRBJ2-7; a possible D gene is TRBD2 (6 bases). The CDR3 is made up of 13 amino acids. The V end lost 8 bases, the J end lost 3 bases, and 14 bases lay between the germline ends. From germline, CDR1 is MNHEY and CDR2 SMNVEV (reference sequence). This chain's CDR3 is CASGDSGVYEQYF. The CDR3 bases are TGTGCCAGCGGGGATAGCGGAGTCTACGAGCAGTACTTC.

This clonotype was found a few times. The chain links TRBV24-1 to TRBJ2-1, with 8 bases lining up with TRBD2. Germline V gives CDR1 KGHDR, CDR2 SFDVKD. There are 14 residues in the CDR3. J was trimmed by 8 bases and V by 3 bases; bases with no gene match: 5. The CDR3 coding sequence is TGTGCCACCAGTGATACCCTAGCGGGTCATGAGCAGTTCTTC. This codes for CATSDTLAGHEQFF.

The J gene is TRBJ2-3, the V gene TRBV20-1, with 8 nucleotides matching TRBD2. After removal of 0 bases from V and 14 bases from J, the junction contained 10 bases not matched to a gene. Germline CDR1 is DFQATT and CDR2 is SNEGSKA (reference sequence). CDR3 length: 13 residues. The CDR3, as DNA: TGCAGTGCTAGAGAGGAAGCGGGACTAGGAGGGTATTTT. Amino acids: CSAREEAGLGGYF.

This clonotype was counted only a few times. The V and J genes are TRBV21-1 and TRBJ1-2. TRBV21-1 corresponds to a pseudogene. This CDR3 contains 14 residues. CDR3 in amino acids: CASSRPISGGGYTF. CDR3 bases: TGTGCCAGCAGCAGACCCATTAGCGGGGGCGGCTACACCTTC.

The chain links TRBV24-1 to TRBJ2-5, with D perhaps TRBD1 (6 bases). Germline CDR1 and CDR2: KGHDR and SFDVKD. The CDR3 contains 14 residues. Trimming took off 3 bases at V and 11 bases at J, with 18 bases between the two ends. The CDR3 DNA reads TGTGCCACCAGTGATACCCGGACAGCCTCTGAGCAGTACTTC. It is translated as CATSDTRTASEQYF.

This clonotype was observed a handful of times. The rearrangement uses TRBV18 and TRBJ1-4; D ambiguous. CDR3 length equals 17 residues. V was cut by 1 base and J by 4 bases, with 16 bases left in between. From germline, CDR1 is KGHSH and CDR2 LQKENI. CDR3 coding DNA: TGTGCCAGCTCACCACGGGGTTCGAGTGGCGGTAATGAAAAACTGTTTTTT. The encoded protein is CASSPRGSSGGNEKLFF.

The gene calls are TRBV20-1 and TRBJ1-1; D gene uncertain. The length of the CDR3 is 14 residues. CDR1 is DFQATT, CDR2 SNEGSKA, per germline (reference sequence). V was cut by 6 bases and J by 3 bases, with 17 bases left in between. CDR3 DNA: TGCAGTGCAAGATACAGCCCTTTTCACACTGAAGCTTTCTTT. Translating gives CSARYSPFHTEAFF.

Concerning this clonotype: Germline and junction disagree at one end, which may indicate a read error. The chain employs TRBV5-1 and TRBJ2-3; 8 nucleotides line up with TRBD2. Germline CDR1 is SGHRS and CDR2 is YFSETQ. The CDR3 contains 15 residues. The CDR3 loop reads CASSAGLAFPDAQYF. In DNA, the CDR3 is TGCGCCAGCAGCGCCGGACTAGCCTTCCCAGATGCGCAGTATTTT.

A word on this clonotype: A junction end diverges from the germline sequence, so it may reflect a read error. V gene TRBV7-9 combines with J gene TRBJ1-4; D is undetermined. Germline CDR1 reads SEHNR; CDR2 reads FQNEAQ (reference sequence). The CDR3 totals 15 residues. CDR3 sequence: CASSYTGPANGKLFF. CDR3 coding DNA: TGTGCCAGCAGTTACACCGGGCCGGCTAATGGAAAACTGTTTTTT.

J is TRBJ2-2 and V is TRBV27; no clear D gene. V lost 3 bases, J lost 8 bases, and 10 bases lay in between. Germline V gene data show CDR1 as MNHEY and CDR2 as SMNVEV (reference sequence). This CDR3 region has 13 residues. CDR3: CASSFPLEGELFF. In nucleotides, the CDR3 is TGTGCCAGCAGTTTCCCCCTCGAAGGGGAGCTGTTTTTT.

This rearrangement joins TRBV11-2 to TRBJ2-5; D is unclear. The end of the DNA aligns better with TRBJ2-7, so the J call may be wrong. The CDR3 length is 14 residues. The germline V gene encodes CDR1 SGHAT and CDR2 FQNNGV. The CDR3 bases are TGTGCCAGCAGCTTACTGTCCCTTGTGAACGAGCAGTACTTC. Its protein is CASSLLSLVNEQYF.

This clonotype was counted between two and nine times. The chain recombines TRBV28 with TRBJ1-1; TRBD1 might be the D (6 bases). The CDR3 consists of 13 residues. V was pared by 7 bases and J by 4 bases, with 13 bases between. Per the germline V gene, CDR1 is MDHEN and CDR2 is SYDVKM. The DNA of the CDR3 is TGTGCCAGCACAATTGGGGGGCGCACTGAAGCTTTCTTT. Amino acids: CASTIGGRTEAFF.

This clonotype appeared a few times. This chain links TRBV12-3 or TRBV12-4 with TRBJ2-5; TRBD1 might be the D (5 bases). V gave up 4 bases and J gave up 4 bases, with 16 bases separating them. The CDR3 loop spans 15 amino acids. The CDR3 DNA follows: TGTGCCAGCAGTTCCTATGACGTTGGGGCAGAGACCCAGTACTTC. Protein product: CASSSYDVGAETQYF.

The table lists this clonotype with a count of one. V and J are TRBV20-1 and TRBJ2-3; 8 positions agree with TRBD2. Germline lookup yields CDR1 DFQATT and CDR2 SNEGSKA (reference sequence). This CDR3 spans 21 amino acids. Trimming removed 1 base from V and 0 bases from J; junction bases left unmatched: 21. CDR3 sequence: CSARARWNYLTGGRSTDTQYF. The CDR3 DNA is TGCAGTGCTAGAGCCCGGTGGAACTATCTAACGGGAGGGAGAAGCACAGATACGCAGTATTTT.